This T cell receptor beta chain was captured in a study of vaccination and CD4 T cells after COVID-19. Study-wide findings and caveats: Nearly all convalescent vaccine-specific clones, 304 of 307, recognized only SARS-CoV-2 spike.

This clonotype has a handful of counts. Its antigen is not identified. Treatment denoted: approximately 9-day PBMC culture with coronavirus spike peptide pools or control peptides (ViraFEST assay). With the Oncomine TCR Beta short-read assay, DNA from cultured CD4+ T cells was sequenced. TCRdb analysed the PCR reads with MiXCR anew, one entry per CDR3 protein. The table records thousands of distinct CDR3 sequences, roughly 20% of them present only once. Germline CDR1 reads LNHDA; CDR2 reads SQIVND (reference sequence). V lost 5 bases, J lost 6 bases, and 10 bases lay in between. CDR3 length equals 12 residues.

This chain connects TRBV19 to TRBJ1-1, with a tentative D call TRBD1 (5 bases). The starting material was CD4+ T cells from blood, cultured in vitro, obtained after SARS-CoV-2 vaccination. This TCR came from a human donor who had recovered from COVID-19. The CDR3 loop reads CASSEWGAEAFF. CDR3 DNA: TGTGCCAGTAGTGAGTGGGGGGCTGAAGCTTTCTTT.